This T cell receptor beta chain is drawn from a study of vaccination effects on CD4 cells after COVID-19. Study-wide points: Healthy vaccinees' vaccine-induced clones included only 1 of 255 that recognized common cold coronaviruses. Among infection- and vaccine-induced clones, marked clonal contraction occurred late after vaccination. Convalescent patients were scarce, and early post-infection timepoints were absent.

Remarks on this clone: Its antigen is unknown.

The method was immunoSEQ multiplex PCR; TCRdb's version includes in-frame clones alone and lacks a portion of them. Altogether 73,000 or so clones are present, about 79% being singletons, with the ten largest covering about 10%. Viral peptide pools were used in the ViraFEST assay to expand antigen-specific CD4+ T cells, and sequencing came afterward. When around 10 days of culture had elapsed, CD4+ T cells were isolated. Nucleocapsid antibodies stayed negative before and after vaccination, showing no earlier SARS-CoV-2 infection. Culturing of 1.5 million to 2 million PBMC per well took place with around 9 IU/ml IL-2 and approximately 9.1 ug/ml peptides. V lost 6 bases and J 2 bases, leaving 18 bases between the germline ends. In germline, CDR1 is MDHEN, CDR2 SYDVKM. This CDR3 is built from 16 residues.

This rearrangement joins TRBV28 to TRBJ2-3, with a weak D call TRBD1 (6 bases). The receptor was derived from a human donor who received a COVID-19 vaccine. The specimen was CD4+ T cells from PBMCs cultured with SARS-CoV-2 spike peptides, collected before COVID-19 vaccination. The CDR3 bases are TGTGCCAGCAGGGGGGCAGACTCCTCCGCCACAGATACGCAGTATTTT. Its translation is CASRGADSSATDTQYF.